One and the same sample provided the 17 T cell receptor beta chains below, sequenced in a study of molecular identifiers for immune sequencing clone quantification (dated by TCRdb to the late 2010s). The library was prepared using PCR. Sequencing took place on an Illumina HiSeq 4000. The public reads were reanalyzed by TCRdb: fastp trimming at Q25, MiXCR alignment, in-frame beta chains only. CDR3 protein duplicates are merged, each entry listing the most common genes and DNA. The sample has some 650,000 distinct CDR3 sequences on record, approximately 20% of them singletons. The ten largest clones represent approximately 0.9% of the sample. What was sequenced was naive CD8+ T cells from blood, with Jurkat cell RNA spiked in. The intended sense of this specimen's cell subset or site label: FACS-sorted CD8+CD4-CCR7+CD45RA+ naive T cells. The receptor source for this set is a human donor in good health. Some libraries in this study had Jurkat cell RNA spiked in.

This clonotype was counted ten times or more. An end of the junction differs from the germline gene, which may be a read error. This sequence joins TRBV7-9 and TRBJ1-1, with D perhaps matching TRBD1 (5 bases). CDR1 is SEHNR and CDR2 is FQNEAQ in the germline V gene (reference sequence). There are 10 residues in the CDR3. The DNA of the CDR3 is TGTGCCAGCAGCCGCTCCGGGACTCTCTTT. This codes for CASSRSGTLF.

The table lists this clonotype with many counts. The V and J genes are TRBV4-1 and TRBJ2-2; D not certain. Germline values: CDR1 MGHRA, CDR2 YSYEKL. V lost 4 bases to trimming and J lost 5 bases, with 11 bases between them. The CDR3 extends over 14 amino acids. CDR3 residues: CASSPREVTGELFF. Written as DNA, the CDR3 is TGCGCCAGCAGCCCCCGTGAGGTGACCGGGGAGCTGTTTTTT.

With respect to this clonotype: A single base separates this from a much larger clone, so it may be a read error. This rearrangement joins TRBV5-4 to TRBJ2-1; tentative D call: TRBD2 (5 bases). CDR1 is SGHNT, CDR2 YYREEE, per germline (reference sequence). This CDR3 spans 11 amino acids. CDR3 sequence reads: CASEAYNEQLF. For the CDR3, the DNA is TGTGCCTCGGAGGCCTACAATGAGCAGCTCTTC.

The chain has TRBV4-3 and TRBJ2-2, with TRBD1 matching over 12 bases. Germline V CDR1 and CDR2: LGHNA, YSLEER. The V gene end was trimmed by 3 bases and the J gene end by 5 bases; junction bases not matched to a gene: 7. The CDR3 is 17 residues long. CDR3 DNA: TGCGCCAGCAGCCAGGCGGGACAGGGGGCTTTGACCGGGGAGCTGTTTTTT. Amino acids: CASSQAGQGALTGELFF.

This clonotype was picked up many times. The chain combines TRBV12-3 or TRBV12-4 with TRBJ2-3; TRBD1 is a possible D gene (5 bases). The CDR3 spans 14 residues. Trimming shortened V by 8 bases and J by 2 bases, and 14 bases separated the two germline ends. The CDR3 DNA sequence: TGTGCCAGCGGTCCGGACACCGACACAGATACGCAGTATTTT. Translating it yields CASGPDTDTDTQYF.

The chain carries TRBV19 and TRBJ1-1, with D tentatively TRBD1 (5 bases). V was shortened by 7 bases and J by 1 base, with 16 bases between the two germline ends. Germline V lookup: CDR1 LNHDA, CDR2 SQIVND (reference sequence). This CDR3 comprises 15 residues. CDR3 protein: CASTWDGHQNTEAFF. The DNA for the CDR3 is TGTGCCAGTACCTGGGACGGTCACCAGAACACTGAAGCTTTCTTT.

This clonotype was counted ten times or more. The chain carries TRBV10-3 and TRBJ2-3; a weak D match, TRBD1 (5 bases). V was clipped by 3 bases and J by 2 bases, with 12 bases between them. The CDR3 consists of 15 residues. Germline V lookup: CDR1 ENHRY, CDR2 SYGVKD. The CDR3, as DNA: TGTGCCATCAGTGACCCGGACACAATCACAGATACGCAGTATTTT. This encodes CAISDPDTITDTQYF.

In this sample, this clonotype turned up many times. This chain uses TRBV30 with TRBJ2-7, with D unresolved. Trimming cost V 2 bases and J 2 bases, with 4 bases left between them. CDR3 length: 11 residues. Germline CDR1 GTSNPN, CDR2 SVGIG (reference sequence). The CDR3 DNA is TGTGCCTGGAGTATGACCTACGAGCAGTACTTC. Amino acids: CAWSMTYEQYF.

At least ten counts were recorded for this clonotype. V gene TRBV4-1 combines with J gene TRBJ1-3; TRBD1 agrees at 8 bases. In germline, CDR1 is MGHRA, CDR2 YSYEKL. The CDR3 consists of 15 residues. The ends lost 5 bases at V and 4 bases at J; junction bases unmatched: 7. CDR3 sequence: CASSYLTGEGNTIYF. Written as DNA, the CDR3 is TGCGCCAGCAGCTATCTGACAGGGGAAGGAAACACCATATATTTT.

The rearrangement uses TRBV5-6 and TRBJ2-1; TRBD2 matches 11 bases. Germline V gives CDR1 SGHDT, CDR2 YYEEEE. Trimming took 4 bases from V and 7 from J; bases not matched to a gene: 10. The CDR3 loop spans 16 amino acids. The CDR3 loop reads CASSQVTSGSKNEQFF. CDR3 DNA sequence: TGTGCCAGCAGCCAGGTCACTAGCGGGAGTAAGAATGAGCAGTTCTTC.

This clonotype was counted a few times. V is TRBV4-1 and J is TRBJ2-1; 9 positions agree with TRBD2. CDR1 is MGHRA and CDR2 is YSYEKL in the germline V gene. With 0 bases clipped from V and 2 bases from J, the junction kept 8 bases outside the gene matches. The CDR3 totals 18 residues. As DNA, the CDR3 is TGCGCCAGCAGCCAAGAGATCGGCGCGGGGGGGGCCTACAATGAGCAGTTCTTC. Translated: CASSQEIGAGGAYNEQFF.

This clonotype has a handful of counts. This chain connects TRBV30 to TRBJ1-2, with D tentatively TRBD1 (5 bases). The V end lost 0 bases, the J end lost 4 bases, and 9 bases lay between the germline ends. Germline values: CDR1 GTSNPN, CDR2 SVGIG (reference sequence). This CDR3 contains 13 residues. CDR3 DNA: TGTGCCTGGAGTGTAGCAGACAGCTATGGCTACACCTTC. Translated, it gives CAWSVADSYGYTF.

This clonotype occurred many times. The chain couples TRBV6-2 or TRBV6-3 to TRBJ2-1; 12 nucleotides align to TRBD2. The CDR3 loop spans 15 amino acids. Germline V CDR1 and CDR2: MNHEY, SVGEGT. V lost 4 bases to trimming and J lost 4 bases; unmatched junction nucleotides: 2. CDR3 coding DNA: TGTGCCAGCAGTTGGACTAGCGGGACATACAATGAGCAGTTCTTC. This gives the protein CASSWTSGTYNEQFF.

This chain joins TRBV18 and TRBJ2-6; the D gene is possibly TRBD2 (5 bases). With 2 bases removed from V and 0 bases from J, the gap between germline ends came to 8 bases. This CDR3 has 16 residues. Germline V gene sequence: CDR1 KGHSH, CDR2 LQKENI. The CDR3 is CASSPWGDSGANVLTF. DNA of the CDR3: TGTGCCAGCTCACCATGGGGAGACTCTGGGGCCAACGTCCTGACTTTC.

On this clonotype: This sequence may be a read error, since a much larger clone differs from it by one base. This chain uses TRBV7-9 with TRBJ2-7, with a weak D call TRBD1 (5 bases). V lost 11 bases and J 7 bases, leaving 12 bases between the germline ends. Germline CDR1 is SEHNR and CDR2 is FQNEAQ (reference sequence). This CDR3 comprises 10 residues. The CDR3, as DNA: TGTGCCTCCTCTAGGGGAGAGCAGTACTTC. It codes for CASSRGEQYF.

This clonotype was seen many times. The chain carries TRBV7-9 and TRBJ1-1; TRBD1 might be the D (6 bases). The CDR3 has 14 residues. Trimming removed 0 bases at V and 8 bases at J, with 13 bases between. Per the germline V gene, CDR1 is SEHNR and CDR2 is FQNEAQ (reference sequence). The CDR3 here is CASSLALTGREAFF. CDR3 coding DNA: TGTGCCAGCAGCTTAGCGCTGACAGGAAGGGAAGCTTTCTTT.

A word on this clonotype: This may come from a read error, since a much larger clone is one base off. The J gene is TRBJ2-7, the V gene TRBV6-2 or TRBV6-3, with D perhaps given as TRBD1 or TRBD2 (5 bases each). Germline values: CDR1 MNHEY, CDR2 SVGEGT. V was cut by 5 bases and J by 3 bases, with 17 bases left in between. The CDR3 totals 15 residues. The CDR3 protein is CASSLTGAGFYEQYF. The CDR3 DNA follows: TGTGCCAGCAGTCTTACCGGGGCAGGGTTCTACGAGCAGTACTTC.